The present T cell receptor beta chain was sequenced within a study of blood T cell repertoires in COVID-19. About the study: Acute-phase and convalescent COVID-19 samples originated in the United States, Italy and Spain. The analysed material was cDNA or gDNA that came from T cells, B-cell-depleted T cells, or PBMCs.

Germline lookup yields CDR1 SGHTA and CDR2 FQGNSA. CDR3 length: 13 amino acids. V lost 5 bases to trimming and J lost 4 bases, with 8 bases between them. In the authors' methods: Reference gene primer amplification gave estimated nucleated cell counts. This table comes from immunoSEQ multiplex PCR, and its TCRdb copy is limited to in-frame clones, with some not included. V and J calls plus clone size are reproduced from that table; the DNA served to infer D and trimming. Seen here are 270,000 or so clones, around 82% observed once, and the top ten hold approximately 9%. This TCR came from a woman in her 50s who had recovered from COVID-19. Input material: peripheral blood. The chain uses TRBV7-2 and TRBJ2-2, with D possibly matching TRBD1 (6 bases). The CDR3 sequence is CASSPQGTGELFF. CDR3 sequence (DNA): TGTGCCAGCAGCCCACAGGGCACCGGGGAGCTGTTTTTT.